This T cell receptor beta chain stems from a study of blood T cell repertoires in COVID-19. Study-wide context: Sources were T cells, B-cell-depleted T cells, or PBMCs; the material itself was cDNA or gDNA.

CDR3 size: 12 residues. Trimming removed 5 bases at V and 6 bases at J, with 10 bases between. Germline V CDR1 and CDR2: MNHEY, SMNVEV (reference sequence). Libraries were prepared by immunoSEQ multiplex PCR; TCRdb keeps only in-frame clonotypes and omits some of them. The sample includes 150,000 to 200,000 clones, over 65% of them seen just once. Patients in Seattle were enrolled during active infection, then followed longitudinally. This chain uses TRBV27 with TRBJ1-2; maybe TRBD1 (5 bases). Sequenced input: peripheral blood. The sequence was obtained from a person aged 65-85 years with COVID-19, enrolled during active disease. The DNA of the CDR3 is TGTGCCAGCAGTCGCCCAGGGAATGGCTACACCTTC. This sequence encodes CASSRPGNGYTF.